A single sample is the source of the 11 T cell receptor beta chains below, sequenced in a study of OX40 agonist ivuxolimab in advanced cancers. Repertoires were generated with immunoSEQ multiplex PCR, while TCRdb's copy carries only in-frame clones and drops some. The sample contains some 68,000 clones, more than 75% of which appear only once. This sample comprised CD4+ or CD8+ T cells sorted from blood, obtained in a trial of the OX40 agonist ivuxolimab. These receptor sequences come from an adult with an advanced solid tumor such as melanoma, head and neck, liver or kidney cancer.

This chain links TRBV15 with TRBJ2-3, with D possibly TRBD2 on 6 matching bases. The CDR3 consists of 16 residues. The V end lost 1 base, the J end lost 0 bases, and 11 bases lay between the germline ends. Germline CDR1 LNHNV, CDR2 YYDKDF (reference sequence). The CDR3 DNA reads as TGTGCCACCAGCAGAGCGGGAGCGGCTAGCACAGATACGCAGTATTTT. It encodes CATSRAGAASTDTQYF.

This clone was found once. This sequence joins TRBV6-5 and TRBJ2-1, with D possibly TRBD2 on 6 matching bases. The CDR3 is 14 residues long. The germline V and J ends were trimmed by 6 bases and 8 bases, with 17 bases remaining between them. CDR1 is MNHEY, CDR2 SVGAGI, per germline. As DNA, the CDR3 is TGTGCCAGCAGGGGATCTCTAGCGAGCGATGAGCAGTTCTTC. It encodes CASRGSLASDEQFF.

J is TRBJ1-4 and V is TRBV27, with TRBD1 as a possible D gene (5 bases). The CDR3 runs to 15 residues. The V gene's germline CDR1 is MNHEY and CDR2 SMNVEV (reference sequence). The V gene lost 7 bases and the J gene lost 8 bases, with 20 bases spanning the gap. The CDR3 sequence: CASNPRGGVGEKLFF. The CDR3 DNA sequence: TGTGCCAGCAACCCACGGGGGGGGGTGGGAGAAAAACTGTTTTTT.

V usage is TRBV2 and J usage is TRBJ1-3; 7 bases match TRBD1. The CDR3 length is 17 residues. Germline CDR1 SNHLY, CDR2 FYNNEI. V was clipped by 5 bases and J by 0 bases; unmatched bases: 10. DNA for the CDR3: TGTGCCAGCAGTAAAACAGGACAGGTCTTCTCTGGAAACACCATATATTTT. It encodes CASSKTGQVFSGNTIYF.

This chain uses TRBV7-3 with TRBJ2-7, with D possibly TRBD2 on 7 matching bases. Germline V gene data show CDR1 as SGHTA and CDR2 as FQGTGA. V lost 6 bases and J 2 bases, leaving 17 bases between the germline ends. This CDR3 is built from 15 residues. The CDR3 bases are TGTGCCAGCAGAGTCGATCGGGGGGCGCCCTACGAGCAGTACTTC. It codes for CASRVDRGAPYEQYF.

Here the CDR3 reads CASKSGLGDTEAFF. The CDR3 nucleotides are TGTGCCAGCAAATCGGGGCTGGGGGACACTGAAGCTTTCTTT. The rearrangement links TRBV2 to TRBJ1-1; possible D gene TRBD1, 5 bases. Germline loops: CDR1 SNHLY, CDR2 FYNNEI. The CDR3 has 14 amino acids. Deletions cut 7 bases from V and 3 bases from J, with 15 bases between.

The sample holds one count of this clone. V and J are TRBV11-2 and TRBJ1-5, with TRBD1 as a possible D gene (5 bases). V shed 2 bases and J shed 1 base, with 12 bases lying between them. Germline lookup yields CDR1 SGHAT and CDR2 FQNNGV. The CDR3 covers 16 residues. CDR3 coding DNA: TGTGCCAGCAGCTTAAACCCACGGGACAGCAATCAGCCCCAGCATTTT. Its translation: CASSLNPRDSNQPQHF. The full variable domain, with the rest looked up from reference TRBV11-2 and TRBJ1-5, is EAGVAQSPRYKIIEKRQSVAFWCNPISGHATLYWYQQILGQGPKLLIQFQNNGVVDDSQLPKDRFSAERLKGVDSTLKIQPAKLEDSAVYLCASSLNPRDSNQPQHFGDGTRLSIL.

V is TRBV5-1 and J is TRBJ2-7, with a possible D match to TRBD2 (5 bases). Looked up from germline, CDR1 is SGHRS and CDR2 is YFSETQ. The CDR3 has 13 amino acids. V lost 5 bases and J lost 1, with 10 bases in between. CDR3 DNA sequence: TGCGCCAGCAGGTCTAGCCCTTCCTACGAGCAGTACTTC. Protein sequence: CASRSSPSYEQYF. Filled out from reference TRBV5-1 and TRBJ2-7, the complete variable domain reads KAGVTQTPRYLIKTRGQQVTLSCSPISGHRSVSWYQQTPGQGLQFLFEYFSETQRNKGNFPGRFSGRQFSNSRSEMNVSTLELGDSALYLCASRSSPSYEQYFGPGTRLTVT.

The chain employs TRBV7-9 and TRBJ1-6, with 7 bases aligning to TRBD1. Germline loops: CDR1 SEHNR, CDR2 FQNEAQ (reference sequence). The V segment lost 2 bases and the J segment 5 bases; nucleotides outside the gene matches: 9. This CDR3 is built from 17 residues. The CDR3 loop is CASSLYGRQGDNSPLHF. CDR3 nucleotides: TGTGCCAGCAGCTTATACGGTCGACAGGGCGATAATTCACCCCTCCACTTT. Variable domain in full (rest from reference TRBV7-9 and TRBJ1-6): DTGVSQNPRHKITKRGQNVTFRCDPISEHNRLYWYRQTLGQGPEFLTYFQNEAQLEKSRLLSDRFSAERPKGSFSTLEIQRTEQGDSAMYLCASSLYGRQGDNSPLHFGNGTRLTVT.

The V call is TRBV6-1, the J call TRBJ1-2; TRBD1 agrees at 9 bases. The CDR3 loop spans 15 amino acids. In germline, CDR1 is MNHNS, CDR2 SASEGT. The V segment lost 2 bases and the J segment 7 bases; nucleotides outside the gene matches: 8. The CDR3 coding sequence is TGTGCCAGCAGTGAAATGGGACAGGGTTTCGCTGGCTACACCTTC. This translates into CASSEMGQGFAGYTF.

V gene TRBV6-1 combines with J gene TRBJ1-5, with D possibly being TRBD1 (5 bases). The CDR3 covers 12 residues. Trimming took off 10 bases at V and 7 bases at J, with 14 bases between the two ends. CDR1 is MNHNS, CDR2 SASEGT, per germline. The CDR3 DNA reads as TGTGCCACCCAGTGGGGGGACCAGCCCCAGCATTTT. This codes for CATQWGDQPQHF.